This TCR beta chain derives from a study of identical twins. Study-wide points: An excess of low generation probability was shown by twin-shared out-of-frame alpha sequences. In drawing conclusions, the study used cross-sectional statistical analysis and did not follow the same donors.

The CDR3 consists of 13 residues. Trimming removed 2 bases from V and 0 bases from J, with 4 bases in between. Per germline, CDR1 SGHTA and CDR2 FQGTGA. Unique molecular identifiers were in the cDNA, with template-switch universal primer binding. One entry per CDR3 protein results from TCRdb running MiXCR on the 5' RACE reads. This sample has about 220,000 distinct CDR3 sequences, with around 6.9% found just once. Points on this clonotype: Its specificity is unknown.

Another study also made use of these data, one on yellow fever vaccine responses in identical twins.

The sequenced sample consisted of memory (CD45RO+) T cells sorted from blood. The source is a woman aged 18-30 years in good health. The chain employs TRBV7-3 and TRBJ1-1; D gene unclear. The CDR3 region is CASSLFMNTEAFF. CDR3 DNA sequence: TGTGCCAGCAGCTTATTTATGAACACTGAAGCTTTCTTT.